In its sample, the clone carrying this T cell receptor (beta chain) was seen many times. From 8.5 to 10 ml of fresh peripheral blood, PBMCs were isolated. The germline V gene has CDR1 DFQATT and CDR2 SNEGSKA (reference sequence). Germline trimming cut 6 bases from V and 5 bases from J; bases unmatched to any gene: 13. The CDR3 length is 14 residues. This sample was included in a study of T cells in Graves' hyperthyroidism and ophthalmopathy. TCR beta CDR3 regions were amplified from RNA. RT-PCR in the first round (using the HTBI primer set) targeted the TCR CDR3. A single record per CDR3 protein comes from TCRdb applying MiXCR to the multiplex PCR reads. The sample includes over 450,000 distinct CDR3 sequences, about an eighth of them seen just once.

The TCR originated in a woman in her late teens or twenties with Graves' hyperthyroidism. Source material: blood. The chain carries TRBV20-1 and TRBJ2-7, with 7 bases identical to TRBD2. The CDR3, as DNA: TGCAGTGCCCGACCAGGAGGGAGGGGTGACGAGCAGTACTTC. This translates into CSARPGGRGDEQYF.